This T cell receptor beta chain stems from a study of TIL therapy for anti-PD-1-resistant metastatic lung cancer. The immunoSEQ assay was v3. Only in-frame clones appear in the TCRdb table, and some are missing; sequencing was by immunoSEQ multiplex PCR. The repertoire has 95,000 or so clones, around 71% of them found once; the top ten carry approximately 10%. The time point denotes: pre-treatment sample, taken before nivolumab and TIL therapy. Tumor tissue came from excised metastases, mostly pleural nodules or supraclavicular lymph nodes. Progressing patients received lymphodepletion, expanded TIL infusion and IL-2. Enrollment ran from late 2017 to January 2020. This CDR3 comprises 15 residues. Trimming shortened V by 4 bases and J by 0 bases, and 13 bases separated the two germline ends. Germline V CDR1 and CDR2: MDHEN, SYDVKM.

This receptor was obtained from a person between 25 and 80 years old with non-small cell lung cancer. Sequences were derived from tumor tissue, sampled at baseline. The genes are TRBV28 and TRBJ2-7, with TRBD2 as a possible D gene (5 bases). CDR3 DNA: TGTGCCAGCAGTTGGTCTATGGGGAGCTCCTACGAGCAGTACTTC. Residues: CASSWSMGSSYEQYF.